This T cell receptor beta chain was recovered during a study of blood T cell repertoires in COVID-19. The study recruited people aged about 18 to 89 years across under 25 US areas. Exposed participants came across a COVID-19 case within 2 weeks before study entry. The CDR3 length is 15 residues. V dropped 4 bases and J dropped 3 bases, with 16 bases sitting between them. Germline V gene data show CDR1 as SGHVS and CDR2 as FQNEAQ. In the authors' methods: How many nucleated cells were present was estimated from reference gene primer amplification. The method was immunoSEQ multiplex PCR; TCRdb's version includes in-frame clones alone and lacks a portion of them. The V and J calls and the clone size are those of that table, but D and trimming were determined from the DNA. The profile covers 250,000 to 400,000 clones, with approximately 81% appearing a single time and around 2% taken by the ten largest.

The material sequenced was PBMCs or T cells enriched from blood (not recorded which). The chain couples TRBV7-8 to TRBJ2-7; no reliable D call. This TCR derives from a woman between 25 and 40 years old who had been exposed to COVID-19. The CDR3 nucleotides read TGTGCCAGCAGCTCCGCCCCCGAGGTGTACTACGAGCAGTACTTC. Encoded protein: CASSSAPEVYYEQYF.